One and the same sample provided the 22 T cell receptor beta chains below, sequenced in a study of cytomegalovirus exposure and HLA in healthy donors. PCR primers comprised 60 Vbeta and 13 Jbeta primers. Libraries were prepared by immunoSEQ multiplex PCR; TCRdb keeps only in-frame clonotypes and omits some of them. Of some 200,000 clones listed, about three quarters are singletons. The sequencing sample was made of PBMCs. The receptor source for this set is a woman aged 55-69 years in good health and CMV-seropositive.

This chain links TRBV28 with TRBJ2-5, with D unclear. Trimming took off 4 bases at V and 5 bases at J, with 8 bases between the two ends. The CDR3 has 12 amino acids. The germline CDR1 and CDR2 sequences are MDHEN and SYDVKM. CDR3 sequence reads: CASSSGGETQYF. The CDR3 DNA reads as TGTGCCAGCAGTTCGGGTGGCGAGACCCAGTACTTC.

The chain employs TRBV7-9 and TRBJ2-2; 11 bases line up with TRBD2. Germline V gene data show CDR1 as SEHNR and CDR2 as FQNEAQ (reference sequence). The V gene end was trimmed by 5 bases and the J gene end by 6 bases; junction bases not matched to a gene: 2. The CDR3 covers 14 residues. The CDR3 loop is CASSPGLAAGELFF. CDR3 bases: TGTGCCAGCAGCCCGGGACTAGCGGCCGGGGAGCTGTTTTTT. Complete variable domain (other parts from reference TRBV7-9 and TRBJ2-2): DTGVSQNPRHKITKRGQNVTFRCDPISEHNRLYWYRQTLGQGPEFLTYFQNEAQLEKSRLLSDRFSAERPKGSFSTLEIQRTEQGDSAMYLCASSPGLAAGELFFGEGSRLTVL.

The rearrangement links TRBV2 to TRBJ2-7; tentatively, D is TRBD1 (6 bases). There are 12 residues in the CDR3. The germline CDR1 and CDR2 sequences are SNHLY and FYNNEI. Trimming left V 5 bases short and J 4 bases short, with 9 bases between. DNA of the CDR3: TGTGCCAGCAGTTGGACAGTATACGAGCAGTACTTC. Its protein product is CASSWTVYEQYF.

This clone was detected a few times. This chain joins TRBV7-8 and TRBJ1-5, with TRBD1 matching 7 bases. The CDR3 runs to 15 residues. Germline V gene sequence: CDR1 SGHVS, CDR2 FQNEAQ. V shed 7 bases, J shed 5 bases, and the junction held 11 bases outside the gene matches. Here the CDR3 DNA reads TGTGCCAGCAACAGGGGCGGGGTCCGCGATCAGCCCCAGCATTTT. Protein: CASNRGGVRDQPQHF.

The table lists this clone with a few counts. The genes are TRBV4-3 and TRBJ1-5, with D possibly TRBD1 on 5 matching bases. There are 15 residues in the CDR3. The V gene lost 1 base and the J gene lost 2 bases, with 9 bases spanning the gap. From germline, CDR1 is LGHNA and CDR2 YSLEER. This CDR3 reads CASSQGRGGNQPQHF. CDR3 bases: TGCGCCAGCAGCCAAGGGAGGGGTGGCAATCAGCCCCAGCATTTT.

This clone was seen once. The CDR3 DNA sequence: TGTGCCAGCAGCCCATTTCGACCGGGGACAGGCATCCCTGGAAACACCATATATTTT. As protein: CASSPFRPGTGIPGNTIYF. The chain links TRBV7-6 to TRBJ1-3; TRBD1 agrees at 8 bases. The CDR3 extends over 19 amino acids. Looked up from germline, CDR1 is SGHVS and CDR2 is FNYEAQ. Trimming took 5 bases from V and 2 from J; bases not matched to a gene: 17.

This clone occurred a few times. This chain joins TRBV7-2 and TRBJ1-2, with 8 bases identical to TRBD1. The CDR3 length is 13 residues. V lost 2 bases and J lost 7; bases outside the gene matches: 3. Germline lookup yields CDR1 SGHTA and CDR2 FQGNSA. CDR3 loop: CASSLSGGLGYTF. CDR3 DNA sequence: TGTGCCAGCAGCTTATCAGGGGGCCTTGGCTACACCTTC.

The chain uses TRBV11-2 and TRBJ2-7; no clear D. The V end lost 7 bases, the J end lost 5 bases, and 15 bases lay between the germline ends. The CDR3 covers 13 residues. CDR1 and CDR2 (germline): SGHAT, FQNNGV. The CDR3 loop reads CASTTTYRDEQYF. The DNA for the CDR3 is TGTGCCAGCACCACTACCTACCGGGACGAGCAGTACTTC.

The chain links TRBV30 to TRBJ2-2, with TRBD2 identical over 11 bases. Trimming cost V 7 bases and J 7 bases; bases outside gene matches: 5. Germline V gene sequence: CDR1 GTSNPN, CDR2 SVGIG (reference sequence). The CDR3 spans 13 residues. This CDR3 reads CALAGGPNGELFF. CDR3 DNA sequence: TGTGCCTTAGCGGGAGGGCCAAACGGGGAGCTGTTTTTT.

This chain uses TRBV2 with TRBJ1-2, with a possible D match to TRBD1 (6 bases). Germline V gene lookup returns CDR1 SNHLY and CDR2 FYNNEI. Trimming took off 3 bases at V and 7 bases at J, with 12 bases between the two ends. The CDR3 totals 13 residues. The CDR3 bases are TGTGCCAGCAGTGACAGGGGTGGCGGTGGCTACACCTTC. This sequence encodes CASSDRGGGGYTF. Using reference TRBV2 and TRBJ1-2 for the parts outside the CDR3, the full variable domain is EPEVTQTPSHQVTQMGQEVILRCVPISNHLYFYWYRQILGQKVEFLVSFYNNEISEKSEIFDDQFSVERPDGSNFTLKIRSTKLEDSAMYFCASSDRGGGGYTFGSGTRLTVV.

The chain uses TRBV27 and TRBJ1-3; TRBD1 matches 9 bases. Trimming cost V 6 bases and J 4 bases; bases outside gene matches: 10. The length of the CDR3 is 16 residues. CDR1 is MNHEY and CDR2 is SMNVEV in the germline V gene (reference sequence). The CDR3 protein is CASRGDGTGRGNTIYF. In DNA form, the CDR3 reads TGTGCCAGCAGGGGGGACGGGACAGGGAGGGGAAACACCATATATTTT.

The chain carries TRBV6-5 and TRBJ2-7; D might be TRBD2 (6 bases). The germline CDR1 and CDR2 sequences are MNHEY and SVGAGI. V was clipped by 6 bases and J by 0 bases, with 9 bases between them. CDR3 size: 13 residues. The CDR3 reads CASRGGTSYEQYF. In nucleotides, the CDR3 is TGTGCCAGCAGAGGCGGGACCTCCTACGAGCAGTACTTC.

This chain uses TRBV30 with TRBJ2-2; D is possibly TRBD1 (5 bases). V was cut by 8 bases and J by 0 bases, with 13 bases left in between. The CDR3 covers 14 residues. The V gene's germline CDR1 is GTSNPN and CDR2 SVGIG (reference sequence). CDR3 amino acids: CANSRGANTGELFF. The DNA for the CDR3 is TGTGCCAATTCTAGGGGCGCGAACACCGGGGAGCTGTTTTTT.

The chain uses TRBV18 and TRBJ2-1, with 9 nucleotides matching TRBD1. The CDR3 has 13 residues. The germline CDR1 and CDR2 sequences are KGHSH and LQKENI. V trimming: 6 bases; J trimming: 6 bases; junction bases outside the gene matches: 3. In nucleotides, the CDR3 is TGTGCCAGCTCCCCGGGACAGGGCAATGAGCAGTTCTTC. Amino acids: CASSPGQGNEQFF.

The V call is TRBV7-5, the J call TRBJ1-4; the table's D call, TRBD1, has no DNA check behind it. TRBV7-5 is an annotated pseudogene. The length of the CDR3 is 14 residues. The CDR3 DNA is TGTGTCAGGGGGAAGGACAATTCCACTGAAAAACTGTTTTTT. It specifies CVRGKDNSTEKLFF.

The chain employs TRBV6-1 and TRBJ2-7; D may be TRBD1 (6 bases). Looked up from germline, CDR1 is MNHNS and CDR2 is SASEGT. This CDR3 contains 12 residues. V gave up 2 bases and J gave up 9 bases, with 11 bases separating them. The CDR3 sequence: CASSERGSRQYF. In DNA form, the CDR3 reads TGTGCCAGCAGTGAAAGGGGGAGTAGGCAGTACTTC.

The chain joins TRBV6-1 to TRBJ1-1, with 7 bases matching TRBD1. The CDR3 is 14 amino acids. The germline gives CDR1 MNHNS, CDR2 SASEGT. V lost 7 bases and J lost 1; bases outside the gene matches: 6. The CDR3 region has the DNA TGTGCCAGCACTCGGACAGGCCAGAACACTGAAGCTTTCTTT. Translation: CASTRTGQNTEAFF.

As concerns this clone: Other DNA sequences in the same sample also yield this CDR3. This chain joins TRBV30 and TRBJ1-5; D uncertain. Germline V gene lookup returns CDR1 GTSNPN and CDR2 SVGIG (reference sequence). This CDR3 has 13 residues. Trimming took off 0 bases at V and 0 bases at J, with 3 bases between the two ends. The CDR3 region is CAWSVLSNQPQHF. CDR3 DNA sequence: TGTGCCTGGAGTGTACTTAGCAATCAGCCCCAGCATTTT.

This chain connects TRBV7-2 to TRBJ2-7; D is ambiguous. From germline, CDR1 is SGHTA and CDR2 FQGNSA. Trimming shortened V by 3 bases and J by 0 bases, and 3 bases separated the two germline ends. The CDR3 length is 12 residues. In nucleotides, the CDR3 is TGTGCCAGCAGCTTGAGCTCCTACGAGCAGTACTTC. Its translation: CASSLSSYEQYF.

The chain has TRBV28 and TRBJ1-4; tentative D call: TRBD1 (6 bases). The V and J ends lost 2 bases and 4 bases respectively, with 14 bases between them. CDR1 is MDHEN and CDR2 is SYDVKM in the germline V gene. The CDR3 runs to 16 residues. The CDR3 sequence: CASSLLGAGDNEKLFF. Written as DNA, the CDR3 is TGTGCCAGCAGTTTACTGGGGGCAGGGGATAATGAAAAACTGTTTTTT.

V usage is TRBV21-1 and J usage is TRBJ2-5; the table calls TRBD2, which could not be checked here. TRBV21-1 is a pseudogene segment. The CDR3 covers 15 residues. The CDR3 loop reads CASSNQIIRAGAQYF. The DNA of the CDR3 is TGTGCCAGCAGCAACCAAATCATCCGGGCCGGGGCCCAGTACTTC.

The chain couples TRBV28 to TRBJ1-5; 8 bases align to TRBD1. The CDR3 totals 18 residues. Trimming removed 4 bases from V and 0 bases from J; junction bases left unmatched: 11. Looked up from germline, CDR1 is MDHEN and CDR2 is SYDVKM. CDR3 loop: CASSYAGQAAYSNQPQHF. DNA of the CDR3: TGTGCCAGCAGTTACGCGGGACAGGCGGCCTATAGCAATCAGCCCCAGCATTTT.